The T cell receptor (beta chain) under discussion was sequenced for a study of shared clonotypes between healthy human individuals. Notes on this clone: Its matching antigen is unknown.

Study-wide findings and caveats: Limited genetic and exposure-history diversity came from having few donors.

Recent acute infections and vaccinations were absent in the healthy HIV-negative adult donors. This CDR3 is 13 amino acids long. V was cut by 4 bases and J by 2 bases, with 9 bases left in between. Germline loops: CDR1 KGHSH, CDR2 LQKENI. Original handling: Filtering differed, since immunoSEQ gave only junction sequences and no quality scores. This table comes from immunoSEQ multiplex PCR, and its TCRdb copy is limited to in-frame clones, with some not included. The DNA gave D and trimming, while V, J and clone size come from that table. The sample contains approximately 500,000 clones, around 80% of which appear only once.

V gene TRBV18 combines with J gene TRBJ2-7, with a tentative D call TRBD1 (6 bases). Input material: PBMCs. The origin of this receptor is a woman aged 40 to 49 in good health. Some clones in this sample may be carry-over from other donors' samples. The CDR3 DNA sequence: TGTGCCAGCTCACAACAGGGAACCTACGAGCAGTACTTC. This gives the protein CASSQQGTYEQYF. The variable domain in full, with the rest retrieved from reference TRBV18 and TRBJ2-7, is NAGVMQNPRHLVRRRGQEARLRCSPMKGHSHVYWYRQLPEEGLKFMVYLQKENIIDESGMPKERFSAEFPKEGPSILRIQQVVRGDSAAYFCASSQQGTYEQYFGPGTRLTVT.